This T cell receptor beta chain emerged from a study of CD8 T cells in ankylosing spondylitis. This clonotype was detected only a few times. The antigen is unknown. Trimming removed 3 bases at V and 0 bases at J, with 7 bases between. CDR1 MNHEY and CDR2 SMNVEV come from the germline V gene (reference sequence). The CDR3 spans 14 residues. Findings of the study overall: A number of the motif variants had already been described in reactive arthritis synovial fluid and blood. What seemed typical of ankylosing spondylitis blood was a TCR beta motif built from about 8 highly homologous variants.

One entry per CDR3 protein, called by TCRdb with MiXCR from the 5' RACE reads. The profile covers under 850,000 distinct CDR3 sequences, with around 17% appearing a single time and over 15% taken by the ten largest. This chain links TRBV27 with TRBJ2-3; no clear D. Material for sequencing was blood, either unsorted or a sorted T cell fraction (not recorded which). The sequence was obtained from a male donor with ankylosing spondylitis. CDR3 protein: CASSFNPSTDTQYF. The CDR3 DNA sequence: TGTGCCAGCAGTTTTAACCCCAGCACAGATACGCAGTATTTT.